These 23 T cell receptor beta chains share one sample of origin, sequenced in a study of Graves' ophthalmopathy and Graves' hyperthyroidism. Researchers took RNA transcripts and amplified TCR beta CDR3 regions from them. In the first round, RT-PCR was carried out with HTBI primers, and a multiplex PCR formed the second round. TCRdb re-derived calls from the multiplex PCR reads in MiXCR, one entry per CDR3 protein. Found here are approximately 380,000 distinct CDR3 sequences, roughly 21% of them singletons; the top ten hold more than 2.5%. The sequencing input was peripheral blood. The receptor set was obtained from a woman between 18 and 29 years old with stable Graves' hyperthyroidism.

Note on this clonotype: One base away lies a much larger clone, so this may be a sequencing read error. The chain is built from TRBV2 and TRBJ2-2; no reliable D call. CDR3 length equals 13 residues. Per germline, CDR1 SNHLY and CDR2 FYNNEI. The CDR3 nucleotides are TGTTCCAGCAGTGATACGAACACCGGGGAGCTGTTTTTT. The encoded protein is CSSSDTNTGELFF.

This clonotype was seen many times. This rearrangement joins TRBV7-6 to TRBJ1-1; the D gene is possibly TRBD1 (6 bases). The CDR3 consists of 13 residues. The V end was cut by 5 bases, the J end by 5 bases, with 12 bases between. Germline V gene sequence: CDR1 SGHVS, CDR2 FNYEAQ. The chain's CDR3 is CASSIQGRTEAFF. For the CDR3, the DNA is TGTGCCAGCAGCATACAGGGAAGGACTGAAGCTTTCTTT. Filled out from reference TRBV7-6 and TRBJ1-1, the complete variable domain reads GAGVSQSPRYKVTKRGQDVALRCDPISGHVSLYWYRQALGQGPEFLTYFNYEAQQDKSGLPNDRFSAERPEGSISTLTIQRTEQRDSAMYRCASSIQGRTEAFFGQGTRLTVV.

Ten or more counts support this clonotype. The genes are TRBV20-1 and TRBJ2-7; 13 positions match TRBD2. With V trimmed by 2 bases and J by 4 bases, 5 bases remained unmatched. This CDR3 has 15 amino acids. From germline, CDR1 is DFQATT and CDR2 SNEGSKA (reference sequence). As DNA, the CDR3 is TGCAGTGCTAGAACCGGGACTAGCGGGGCGTACGAGCAGTACTTC. Protein product: CSARTGTSGAYEQYF.

The table lists this clonotype with many counts. This chain connects TRBV25-1 to TRBJ1-1, with D maybe TRBD1 (5 bases). Germline lookup yields CDR1 MGHDK and CDR2 SYGVNS. The CDR3 consists of 14 residues. V shed 2 bases and J shed 4 bases, with 11 bases lying between them. This chain's CDR3 is CASSERGSFTEAFF. The CDR3 DNA sequence: TGTGCCAGCAGTGAAAGGGGCAGTTTCACTGAAGCTTTCTTT.

This clonotype was seen at least ten times. V gene TRBV19 combines with J gene TRBJ1-1; TRBD1 aligns across 7 bases. There are 18 residues in the CDR3. From germline, CDR1 is LNHDA and CDR2 SQIVND (reference sequence). The J segment lost 4 bases and the V segment lost 3 bases, leaving 17 bases of the junction unmatched. The CDR3 DNA follows: TGTGCCAGTAGTATCAATATGGCAGGGGGGGAAATCGGCACTGAAGCTTTCTTT. It codes for CASSINMAGGEIGTEAFF. The variable domain in full, completed from reference TRBV19 and TRBJ1-1, reads DGGITQSPKYLFRKEGQNVTLSCEQNLNHDAMYWYRQDPGQGLRLIYYSQIVNDFQKGDIAEGYSVSREKKESFPLTVTSAQKNPTAFYLCASSINMAGGEIGTEAFFGQGTRLTVV.

The chain uses TRBV4-2 and TRBJ2-5; 9 bases map to TRBD2. The V gene's germline CDR1 is LGHNA and CDR2 YNFKEQ. The V and J ends lost 6 bases and 5 bases, in that order; junction bases with no gene match: 16. This CDR3 region has 17 residues. The CDR3 region is CASSLRAAGGPRETQYF. The CDR3 DNA follows: TGTGCCAGCAGTCTACGCGCGGCGGGAGGGCCGCGGGAGACCCAGTACTTC.

There are many counts of this clonotype. The gene calls are TRBV20-1 and TRBJ2-7; 7 nucleotides align to TRBD1. The CDR3 runs 13 residues. In germline, CDR1 is DFQATT, CDR2 SNEGSKA (reference sequence). V lost 3 bases to trimming and J lost 6 bases; unmatched junction nucleotides: 8. CDR3 in amino acids: CSARVRGQGEQYF. CDR3 DNA sequence: TGCAGTGCTAGGGTTAGGGGGCAGGGCGAGCAGTACTTC.

This clonotype was seen at least ten times. The chain is built from TRBV24-1 and TRBJ2-7; D is ambiguous. Trimming cost V 1 base and J 5 bases, with 5 bases left between them. Per germline, CDR1 KGHDR and CDR2 SFDVKD. The length of the CDR3 is 12 residues. The CDR3, as DNA: TGTGCCACCAGTGATTTTACGGACGAGCAGTACTTC. As protein: CATSDFTDEQYF.

In its sample, this clonotype was seen many times. V is TRBV19 and J is TRBJ2-4, with D unresolved. The CDR3 is 14 residues long. Germline V gene lookup returns CDR1 LNHDA and CDR2 SQIVND (reference sequence). Trimming stripped 5 bases from V and 0 bases from J, with 8 bases between. DNA for the CDR3: TGTGCCAGTAGTTGGGGTTTAGCCAAAAACATTCAGTACTTC. Translation gives CASSWGLAKNIQYF.

This clonotype was seen a single time. The chain has TRBV10-3 and TRBJ2-7; 10 bases are shared with TRBD2. From germline, CDR1 is ENHRY and CDR2 SYGVKD. The J segment lost 6 bases and the V segment lost 10 bases, leaving 15 bases of the junction unmatched. The CDR3 is 15 amino acids. Here the CDR3 DNA reads TGTGCCACAGGGAGGACTAGCGGTGTGGAGGGCGAGCAGTACTTC. This gives the protein CATGRTSGVEGEQYF.

This clonotype was found a few times. This chain uses TRBV2 with TRBJ2-1, with unresolved D. This CDR3 comprises 12 residues. In germline, CDR1 is SNHLY, CDR2 FYNNEI. Between the trimmed V and J ends, which lost 1 base and 9 bases, there was a span of 7 bases. The DNA of the CDR3 is TGTGCCAGCAGTGAAGACGAGTTTGAGCAGTTCTTC. Protein product: CASSEDEFEQFF.

This clonotype has at least ten counts. The chain recombines TRBV25-1 with TRBJ2-7, with 7 bases matching TRBD1. V shed 9 bases and J 1 base; nucleotides not matched to a gene: 15. This CDR3 contains 16 residues. Looked up from germline, CDR1 is MGHDK and CDR2 is SYGVNS. This chain's CDR3 is CARKGDPGQQSYEQYF. CDR3 in DNA: TGTGCCAGGAAGGGGGACCCGGGACAGCAATCCTACGAGCAGTACTTC.

This clonotype was seen repeatedly, ten times or more. CDR3 in amino acids: CASSQEGRTGIDEQYF. The CDR3 DNA is TGCGCCAGCAGCCAAGAAGGTCGGACAGGCATAGACGAGCAGTACTTC. The rearrangement uses TRBV4-3 and TRBJ2-7, with TRBD1 matching 7 bases. The CDR3 has 16 amino acids. V shed 0 bases, J shed 5 bases, and the junction held 10 bases outside the gene matches. Germline V gives CDR1 LGHNA, CDR2 YSLEER.

The rearrangement uses TRBV6-1 and TRBJ1-1, with a possible D match to TRBD1 (5 bases). There are 15 residues in the CDR3. Germline CDR1 is MNHNS and CDR2 is SASEGT. V lost 2 bases and J lost 5, with 15 bases in between. DNA of the CDR3: TGTGCCAGCAGTGAAAGGCGGAGCGGGGGAACTGAAGCTTTCTTT. Translation gives CASSERRSGGTEAFF.

At least ten counts were recorded for this clonotype. This rearrangement joins TRBV15 to TRBJ2-2; tentatively, D is TRBD2 (7 bases). V lost 5 bases to trimming and J lost 0 bases, with 10 bases between them. The germline gives CDR1 LNHNV, CDR2 YYDKDF (reference sequence). The CDR3 runs 15 residues. The CDR3 coding sequence is TGTGCCACCAGCGGGGAGGGGGCGAACACCGGGGAGCTGTTTTTT. Protein sequence: CATSGEGANTGELFF.

Turning to this clonotype: A read error may explain this, as a much larger clone is one base away. The gene calls are TRBV12-3 or TRBV12-4 and TRBJ2-5, with 8 bases fitting TRBD2. The CDR3 loop spans 15 amino acids. The CDR3 DNA reads TGTGCCAGCAGTCCCGAACTAGCGGCCCAAGAGACCAAGTACTTC. This codes for CASSPELAAQETKYF.

This clonotype showed up many times. CDR3 in DNA: TGTGCCAGCTCAACGGCGGGGATGAACACTGAAGCTTTCTTT. Translated: CASSTAGMNTEAFF. The V gene is TRBV18, the J gene TRBJ1-1, with D uncertain. This CDR3 has 14 amino acids. V was pared by 5 bases and J by 0 bases, with 10 bases between. CDR1 and CDR2 (germline): KGHSH, LQKENI.

The V gene is TRBV11-2, the J gene TRBJ1-2; tentative D call: TRBD1 (5 bases). CDR1 is SGHAT, CDR2 FQNNGV, per germline. The V and J ends lost 3 bases and 7 bases respectively, with 12 bases between them. The CDR3 has 13 residues. The CDR3 DNA is TGTGCCAGCAGCTTTAAAGAGGGGACTGGCTACACCTTC. Encoded protein: CASSFKEGTGYTF. Combining the CDR3 with reference TRBV11-2 and TRBJ1-2 gives the whole variable domain EAGVAQSPRYKIIEKRQSVAFWCNPISGHATLYWYQQILGQGPKLLIQFQNNGVVDDSQLPKDRFSAERLKGVDSTLKIQPAKLEDSAVYLCASSFKEGTGYTFGSGTRLTVV.

This clonotype has a count of ten or more. The chain combines TRBV11-2 with TRBJ2-7, with 10 bases aligning to TRBD1. Germline V CDR1 and CDR2: SGHAT, FQNNGV. This CDR3 spans 17 amino acids. V gave up 4 bases and J gave up 3 bases; unmatched junction bases: 12. The CDR3 region has the DNA TGTGCCAGCAGCTCCCGACGACGAGGACAGGGGGTCTACGAGCAGTACTTC. Residues: CASSSRRRGQGVYEQYF.

Many counts were recorded for this clonotype. The V call is TRBV7-8, the J call TRBJ1-5; TRBD1 matches at 7 bases. V shed 1 base, J shed 3 bases, and the junction held 9 bases outside the gene matches. The CDR3 totals 17 residues. CDR1 and CDR2 from the germline V gene are SGHVS and FQNEAQ. The CDR3 bases are TGTGCCAGCAGCTTAGGCCAGGGGGGAACCTTCAATCAGCCCCAGCATTTT. The encoded protein is CASSLGQGGTFNQPQHF. Filled out from reference TRBV7-8 and TRBJ1-5, the complete variable domain reads GAGVSQSPRYKVAKRGQDVALRCDPISGHVSLFWYQQALGQGPEFLTYFQNEAQLDKSGLPSDRFFAERPEGSVSTLKIQRTQQEDSAVYLCASSLGQGGTFNQPQHFGDGTRLSIL.

Many counts were recorded for this clonotype. This sequence joins TRBV7-9 and TRBJ2-2; D is undetermined. This CDR3 contains 15 residues. V was trimmed by 3 bases and J by 1 base, leaving 9 bases between them. CDR1 and CDR2 (germline): SEHNR, FQNEAQ (reference sequence). CDR3 sequence: CASSFLPGNTGELFF. The CDR3 coding sequence is TGTGCCAGCAGCTTTTTACCAGGGAACACCGGGGAGCTGTTTTTT.

This clonotype was detected many times. The rearrangement uses TRBV29-1 and TRBJ2-2; no definite D call. The CDR3 spans 11 residues. Germline assignment: CDR1 SQVTM and CDR2 ANQGSEA. The CDR3 DNA reads as TGCGTATGCGGGAACACCGGGGAGCTGTTTTTT. This gives the protein CVCGNTGELFF.

This clonotype was found many times. The chain uses TRBV10-3 and TRBJ2-7; D gene ambiguous. This CDR3 contains 12 residues. Trimming removed 2 bases at V and 9 bases at J, with 11 bases between. The germline CDR1 and CDR2 sequences are ENHRY and SYGVKD. CDR3 sequence: CAISETIAVQYF. The CDR3 DNA sequence: TGTGCCATCAGTGAGACTATCGCGGTGCAGTACTTC.